The source of this T cell receptor (beta chain) is a study of blood T cell repertoires in COVID-19. For the study at large: Some COVID-19 samples were acute and others convalescent; all came from the United States, Italy and Spain.

Trimming took off 5 bases at V and 8 bases at J, with 18 bases between the two ends. The CDR3 has 14 amino acids. The germline V gene encodes CDR1 SQVTM and CDR2 ANQGSEA. Authors' data handling: Estimated nucleated cell counts came from reference gene primer amplification. Profiled with immunoSEQ multiplex PCR; TCRdb holds only in-frame clones, not every one. V and J calls and clone size are given by that table; D and trimming were obtained from the DNA. The profile shows approximately 55,000 clones, 87% of them singletons. This clone was counted a few times. V usage is TRBV29-1 and J usage is TRBJ1-4; D remains ambiguous. Sequencing was performed on peripheral blood. This clonotype was sampled from a man in his fifties or sixties with active COVID-19. CDR3 sequence (DNA): TGCAGCGTTTGGTCCGGGGAACTAGGAGAAAAACTGTTTTTT. This gives the protein CSVWSGELGEKLFF.